Sequencing of this T cell receptor (beta chain) was carried out in a study of blood T cell repertoires in COVID-19. Study context: T cells, B-cell-depleted T cells, or PBMCs provided the cDNA or gDNA that served as material.

The CDR3 sequence is 16 residues long. Trimming cost V 2 bases and J 4 bases, with 17 bases left between them. The germline V gene has CDR1 MNHEY and CDR2 SVGAGI. As processed by the authors: The authors estimated nucleated cell counts from reference gene primer amplification. The repertoire was sequenced with immunoSEQ multiplex PCR; TCRdb's copy has only in-frame clones and lacks some. That table furnishes V, J and clone size, whereas the DNA furnished D and trimming. The sample shows roughly 250,000 clones, about 80% of them seen only once. Sequenced material: peripheral blood. This chain uses TRBV6-5 with TRBJ1-1; D gene ambiguous. The TCR was taken from a woman of 80 years or more with acute or convalescent COVID-19. DNA for the CDR3: TGTGCCAGCAGTTACAACCCCCGGGGAGTGGGCACTGAAGCTTTCTTT. This sequence encodes CASSYNPRGVGTEAFF.